The subject of this entry is one T cell receptor (beta chain). Antigen specificity is unknown. There were no recent acute infections or vaccinations among the donors, who were healthy HIV-negative adults. This specimen belongs to a study of shared clonotypes between healthy human individuals. Overall study findings and caveats: The study sampled only blood, and tissue repertoires likely differ.

The unsorted PBMC sample used ten immunoSEQ deep assay plates. The protocol was immunoSEQ multiplex PCR, while the TCRdb copy is restricted to in-frame clones and leaves out a portion. The sample lists about 490,000 clones; 75% to 85% were seen once. Sequenced sample: PBMCs. The sequence was obtained from a woman between 40 and 50 years old in good health. Some clones in this sample may be carry-over from other donors' samples.

The CDR3 nucleotides read TGCAGCGTATTCAAGTACGAGCAGTACTTC. It is translated as CSVFKYEQYF. The V and J genes are TRBV29-1 and TRBJ2-7; D gene ambiguous. The CDR3 consists of 10 residues. Germline CDR1 reads SQVTM; CDR2 reads ANQGSEA. V shed 6 bases and J shed 4 bases, with 7 bases lying between them.